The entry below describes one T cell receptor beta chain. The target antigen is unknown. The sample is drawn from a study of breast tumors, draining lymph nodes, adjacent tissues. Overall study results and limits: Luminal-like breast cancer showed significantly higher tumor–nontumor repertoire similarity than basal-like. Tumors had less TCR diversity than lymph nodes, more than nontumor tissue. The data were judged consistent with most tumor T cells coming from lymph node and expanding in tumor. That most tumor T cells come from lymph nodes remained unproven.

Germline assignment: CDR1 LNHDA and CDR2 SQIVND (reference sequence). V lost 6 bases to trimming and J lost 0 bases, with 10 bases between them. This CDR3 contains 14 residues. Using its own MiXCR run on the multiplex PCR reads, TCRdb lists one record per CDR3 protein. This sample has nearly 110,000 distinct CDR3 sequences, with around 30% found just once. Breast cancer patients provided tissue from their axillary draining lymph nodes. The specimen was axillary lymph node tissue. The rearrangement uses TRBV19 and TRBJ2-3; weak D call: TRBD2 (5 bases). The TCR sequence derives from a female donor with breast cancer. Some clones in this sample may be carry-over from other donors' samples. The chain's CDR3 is CASRGRDSTDTQYF. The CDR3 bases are TGTGCCAGTAGGGGGAGAGATAGCACAGATACGCAGTATTTT.